This TCR beta chain was observed in a study of ipilimumab plus nivolumab after autologous stem cell transplantation. The V and J ends lost 0 bases and 6 bases respectively, with 8 bases between them. CDR1 and CDR2 from the germline V gene are SGHKS and YYEKEE (reference sequence). This CDR3 spans 13 amino acids. Study findings and constraints: Authors suggest TCR repertoire, Treg phenotype and gut microbiota support further study.

Checkpoint therapy with ipilimumab 1 mg/kg began 14 to 28 days after transplant. Through week 26, nivolumab 3 mg/kg IV was given weeks 1, 4, 7, 10, then biweekly. Details on this clone: Its antigen is unidentified.

Measured with immunoSEQ multiplex PCR; TCRdb has only the in-frame clones, and not every one. Here the sample spans 7,500 to 10,000 clones, over 60% being singletons. Sequences were derived from PBMCs, sampled in a trial of ipilimumab plus nivolumab as post-transplant consolidation. The gene calls are TRBV5-5 and TRBJ2-3, with a tentative D call TRBD2 (5 bases). The clonotype originates from a female donor with multiple myeloma. In DNA form, the CDR3 reads TGTGCCAGCAGCTTGGCAAAGCGGGATACGCAGTATTTT. Translated, it gives CASSLAKRDTQYF.